A selection of T cell receptor beta chains follows, all from one sample in a study of blood T cell repertoires in COVID-19. The method was immunoSEQ multiplex PCR; TCRdb's version includes in-frame clones alone and lacks a portion of them. The repertoire holds roughly 500,000 clones, with 85% to 90% as singletons. What was sequenced was PBMCs or T cells enriched from blood (not recorded which). Receptors were obtained from a woman aged 40 to 49 who had recovered from COVID-19. Both conserved end residues are part of each CDR3. Each record gives: D gene, V gene, clone size, J gene, CDR3 length, CDR3 DNA, CDR3 protein. The D gene is left open where the match is weak. Clone size is stated in some rows and not others, as once, few, many or a class when expanded.

.,TRBV29-1,.,TRBJ1-2,14,TGCAGCGTTGAACCGGCAGGGGATTACTATGGCTACACCTTC,CSVEPAGDYYGYTF
TRBD1,TRBV2,.,TRBJ1-2,13,TGTGCCAGCAGTTCATTGACAGGGGGCTCCTACACCTTC,CASSSLTGGSYTF
TRBD1,TRBV12-3/TRBV12-4,.,TRBJ1-2,13,TGTGCCAGCAGTTTATTGGCAGGGGGTGGCTACACCTTC,CASSLLAGGGYTF
.,TRBV25-1,.,TRBJ2-1,16,TGTGCCAGCAGTGAATGGGACGGGACACTGAACAATGAGCAGTTCTTC,CASSEWDGTLNNEQFF
.,TRBV6-4,.,TRBJ2-1,14,TGTGCCAGCAGCGCGGGACTCGCCATCAATGAGCAGTTCTTC,CASSAGLAINEQFF
TRBD1,TRBV10-3,.,TRBJ1-1,16,TGTGCCATCAGTCCCTCAGGGGGCGCCGGTCTGACTGAAGCTTTCTTT,CAISPSGGAGLTEAFF
TRBD2,TRBV5-6,.,TRBJ2-7,17,TGTGCCAGCAGCTTGTGGGGCCGACTAGCGGGAGGATACGAGCAGTACTTC,CASSLWGRLAGGYEQYF
TRBD2,TRBV10-3,.,TRBJ2-5,14,TGTGCCATCAGTTCTAGCGGACCCCAAGAGACCCAGTACTTC,CAISSSGPQETQYF
TRBD1,TRBV29-1,.,TRBJ2-7,13,TGCAGCGGCGGGACAGGTGATTTCGGGGAGCAGTACTTC,CSGGTGDFGEQYF
TRBD1,TRBV6-5,.,TRBJ1-2,16,TGTGCCAGCAGTTACTACCCGACAGGGTGGAACTATGGCTACACCTTC,CASSYYPTGWNYGYTF
TRBD2,TRBV5-6,once,TRBJ2-4,18,TGTGCCAGCAGCAGCATGACTAGCGGCACCCCTAAAAATGTCATTCAGTACTTC,CASSSMTSGTPKNVIQYF
.,TRBV27,.,TRBJ1-2,13,TGTGCCAGCAGTTTATCTAGATCCTATGGCTACACCTTC,CASSLSRSYGYTF
.,TRBV19,.,TRBJ1-2,16,TGTGCCAGTAGTATAGATCTAGAAGCGTATAACTATGGCTACACCTTC,CASSIDLEAYNYGYTF
.,TRBV30,.,TRBJ1-2,16,TGTGCCGCGAGCAACGGGTTGGGGAGTACTAACTATGGCTACACCTTC,CAASNGLGSTNYGYTF
TRBD2,TRBV7-2,.,TRBJ2-3,12,TGTGCCTCTGGGCGGGAGGAGGGTACGCAGTATTTT,CASGREEGTQYF
.,TRBV6-1,.,TRBJ1-1,16,TGTGCCAGCAGTGAAGCAGAGCAGGGGATAGGCACTGAAGCTTTCTTT,CASSEAEQGIGTEAFF
.,TRBV11-3,.,TRBJ1-1,13,TGTGCCAGCAGCCCCGTGGGGGGCACTGAAGCTTTCTTT,CASSPVGGTEAFF
TRBD1,TRBV29-1,.,TRBJ2-7,14,TGCAGCGTCCCCCGGGGACAGGGACCCTACGAGCAGTACTTC,CSVPRGQGPYEQYF
TRBD1,TRBV2,.,TRBJ1-4,13,TGTGCCAGCAGTCTCGGACAGGGGGGAAAACTGTTTTTT,CASSLGQGGKLFF
TRBD1,TRBV7-2,.,TRBJ1-5,15,TGTGCCAGCAGCTTAGTTGCGGGGACAGGTCAGCCCCAGCATTTT,CASSLVAGTGQPQHF
TRBD1,TRBV7-9,.,TRBJ2-3,16,TGTGCCAGCAGCTTAGAATTGGCAGGGGGTGCAGATACGCAGTATTTT,CASSLELAGGADTQYF
.,TRBV4-3,.,TRBJ1-2,16,TGCGCCAGCAGCCAAGTGGTGGAGTTTGGGGGCAGTGGCTACACCTTC,CASSQVVEFGGSGYTF
.,TRBV5-1,once,TRBJ2-1,13,TGCGCCAGCAGCTTGATACGGGGGAATGAGCAGTTCTTC,CASSLIRGNEQFF
.,TRBV6-5,.,TRBJ1-5,13,TGTGCCAGCAGTCCTCGGAGCAATCAGCCCCAGCATTTT,CASSPRSNQPQHF
.,TRBV2,.,TRBJ2-5,13,TGTGCCAGCAGTGCGACCCTCACGGGGACCCAGTACTTC,CASSATLTGTQYF
.,TRBV4-3,.,TRBJ1-2,15,TGCGCCAGCAGCCAAGCGACCGTTCTAGACTATGGCTACACCTTC,CASSQATVLDYGYTF
TRBD2,TRBV4-2,.,TRBJ2-7,18,TGTGCCAGCAGCCAGGATTACGGACTAGCGGGAGGTCCTTACGAGCAGTACTTC,CASSQDYGLAGGPYEQYF
TRBD1,TRBV10-3,.,TRBJ1-2,14,TGTGCCATCAGTGAGGACAGGGGGCCATATGGCTACACCTTC,CAISEDRGPYGYTF